This T cell receptor beta chain came from a study of vaccination and CD4 T cells after COVID-19 (dated by TCRdb to between 2020 and 2023). Background on the whole study: Every convalescent patient had a positive nasal swab PCR test for SARS-CoV-2, with mild disease in several patients and severe disease in one. Six males and four females were included in the convalescent cohort, with two Hispanic individuals, seven Caucasians, two Asians and one multiracial person represented. Participants received two doses of either the Pfizer-BioNTech BNT162b2 vaccine (n=8) or the Moderna mRNA-1273 vaccine (n=2). Post-COVID blood samples from convalescent patients were collected a median of around 100 days after diagnosis, with a range of about 30 to 170 days. Post-vaccine blood samples were taken a median of about 70 days after the second vaccine dose, with a range of about 12 to 250 days. Overlapping spike peptide pools from SARS-CoV-2 and from the common cold coronaviruses HCoV-NL63, HCoV-OC43 and HCoV-229E were used as culture stimuli. As controls, cultures received a CEFX viral epitope pool (the positive control), an HIV-1 Nef peptide pool (the negative control), or no peptide at all. In under twelve COVID-19 convalescent patients and a few infection-naive healthy vaccine recipients, researchers compared the spike-specific CD4+ TCR repertoire from before mRNA vaccination with the repertoire from after.

Library method: PCR. DNA from cultured CD4+ T cells underwent TCR sequencing with the Oncomine TCR Beta short-read assay at the Johns Hopkins FTIC core. The QIAamp micro DNA kit was used to extract genomic DNA from the cultured CD4+ T cells. Oncomine TCR Beta libraries made from cultured CD4+ T cells were pooled using unique dual indexes and sequenced on an Illumina iSeq 100. The authors processed their data as follows. Non-productive sequences were removed, and CDR3s not starting with C, not ending with F or W, or shorter than 7 amino acids were discarded. Antigen-specific clonotypes were identified with the MANAFEST web application by comparing peptide-stimulated wells with reference and other culture wells. To be called positive, a clone needed an FDR below 0.05, an odds ratio above 5, and a productive frequency above 0.1% in at least two of three replicate wells. Cross-reactive clonotypes were defined as significantly expanded in both SARS-CoV-2 spike wells and at least one common cold coronavirus spike condition. Similarity between CDR3 sequences was evaluated in R version 3.6.1 using Levenshtein distances (stringdist) and unrooted phylogenetic trees (ape). TCRdb trimmed the raw reads at Q25, called clones with MiXCR and kept productive beta chains. Rows with one shared CDR3 protein collapse into an entry with the most common genes and DNA. The V and J calls here are based on TCRdb, not the publication. The sample table records over 15,000 distinct CDR3 sequences; around two fifths of these occur just once. 5.5% to 6.5% of the sample goes to the ten largest clones.

Concerning this clonotype: The specificity of this receptor is unknown. Nothing much larger sits one base from this clone, and base qualities are not available.

This specimen's treatment or condition label, interpreted: approximately 10-day PBMC culture with coronavirus spike peptide pools or control peptides (ViraFEST assay). The ViraFEST assay, used in the study, expanded antigen-specific T cells with peptide pools and then identified the expanded clonotypes through TCR sequencing. The convalescent patients' positive SARS-CoV-2 PCR tests fell between March and December 2020, which was before the Alpha, Beta and Delta variants emerged in the United States. PBMCs were cultured at two million per well in IMDM supplemented with approximately 5.3% human AB serum and 8.5 to 10 IU/ml IL-2, with about 11 ug/ml peptide pools added. Half of the culture medium was replaced with fresh IL-2-containing medium on days 3 and 7. CD4+ T cells were isolated after around 9 days of culture through negative selection using the EasySep CD4+ T cell isolation kit. PBMCs were separated from whole blood using Ficoll-Paque Plus gradient centrifugation and then either used fresh or cryopreserved at -140C. Culture conditions were generally each tested in triplicate wells.

Compared with germline, V lacks 6 bases and J lacks 4 bases; bases without a gene match: 19. CDR1 is given as MDHEN and CDR2 as SYDVKM, both from the germline V gene. There are 18 amino acids in the CDR3, from cysteine to phenylalanine inclusive. The retained sequence is limited to the CDR3, 54 bases, with the frame set at the first base. What the work shows at the level of the full study, not this receptor alone: Of the vaccine-specific clones in convalescent patients, 304 of 307, or nearly all, reacted only to SARS-CoV-2 spike and did not cross-react with common cold coronaviruses. An increase in the median number of SARS-CoV-2-reactive clonotypes from 21 after infection to a few dozen after vaccination was observed, but the change was not found to be significant. Relatively few convalescent patients were included in the study, and early timepoints after natural infection were not analyzed. In convalescent patients, a median around 89% of post-vaccine SARS-CoV-2-reactive clones were detected only after vaccination, suggesting vaccine-specific priming.

This receptor was taken from a human donor who had recovered from COVID-19. The chain is made from TRBV28 and TRBJ1-2, and 8 junctional nucleotides match TRBD1. Material: CD4+ T cells from blood, cultured in vitro, obtained before SARS-CoV-2 vaccination. The CDR3 reads as follows: CASSFSGQEEGIGYGYTF. The nucleotide sequence is TGTGCCAGCAGCTTCTCGGGACAGGAGGAGGGGATAGGCTATGGCTACACCTTC.